This TCR beta chain was obtained from a study of blood T cell repertoires in COVID-19. Germline CDR1 SNHLY, CDR2 FYNNEI. This CDR3 spans 14 amino acids. V lost 9 bases and J lost 5, with 16 bases in between. Sequencing used immunoSEQ multiplex PCR; TCRdb keeps in-frame clones, though not all of them. The table has roughly 290,000 clones, about 83% seen once. The chain is built from TRBV2 and TRBJ2-2, with D possibly TRBD2 on 5 matching bases. The source of this sequence is a middle-aged woman who had recovered from COVID-19. Material for sequencing was PBMCs or T cells enriched from blood (not recorded which). The CDR3 region has the DNA TGTGCCAGTCGACCCCCCCGGGAAACCGGGGAGCTGTTTTTT. Amino acids: CASRPPRETGELFF.